The T cell receptor (beta chain) described here comes from a study of blood T cell repertoires in COVID-19. Turning to the study itself: Italy, Spain and the United States were the sources of the convalescent and acute COVID-19 samples. The analysed material was cDNA or gDNA that came from T cells, B-cell-depleted T cells, or PBMCs.

In the study's own analysis: Reference gene primer amplification in the assay estimated nucleated cell counts. Clones were sequenced by immunoSEQ multiplex PCR, and TCRdb holds only the in-frame ones, with some missing. From that table come the V and J calls and clone size; the DNA was used to work out D and trimming. The sample carries more than 50,000 clones, roughly 90% recorded once. The germline CDR1 and CDR2 sequences are SGHRS and YFSETQ. The CDR3 extends over 14 amino acids. Unmatched junction bases numbered 7, after V lost 4 bases and J lost 4 bases. The sequenced material came from peripheral blood. The receptor comes from a human donor in a cohort sampled during active COVID-19. This chain uses TRBV5-1 with TRBJ1-2; TRBD1 agrees at 7 bases. CDR3 in amino acids: CASSQQTGLYGYTF. The CDR3 DNA reads as TGCGCCAGCAGCCAACAGACAGGGCTCTATGGCTACACCTTC.